This TCR beta chain comes out of a study of spatial heterogeneity in lung cancer (dated by TCRdb to about 2019). About the full investigation: Beta-chain transcripts were consistently detected in greater numbers than alpha-chain transcripts, which likely reflected higher beta-chain transcript abundance. In the raw uncorrected reads, each unique combination of TCR and UMI appeared more than ten times on average. TCR alpha and beta repertoires were quantitatively compared across multiple tumor regions, matched nontumor lung and blood in non-small cell lung cancer. TCR repertoire features were related to nonsynonymous mutation counts determined by whole-exome sequencing of tumor tissue. Both alpha and beta chains were TCR-sequenced in samples taken at surgery, namely 220 tumor regions, around 64 matched nontumor lung samples and 50 to 60 PBMC samples. What the work shows at the level of the full study, not this receptor alone: Confirming at a functional level the hypothesis that regional TCRs recognize regional mutations was considered to require additional single-cell paired TCR alpha and beta sequencing. Ubiquitous expanded tumor TCRs were found in blood more often at tumor resection than at routine follow-up.

The sample's time point, from its label and the paper: sample taken at primary tumor resection. The donors were some 70 patients from the lung TRACERx cohort who had early-stage, untreated non-small cell lung cancer. TCR sequencing used whole RNA extracted from tumor and nontumor lung tissue, or from cryopreserved PBMC samples, without cell sorting. Patients were selected for TCR sequencing only if sufficient RNA was available from at least two tumor regions. The protocol used for the library was 5' RACE. TCRdb shows the sequencer as NextSeq 500. To allow correction of PCR and sequencing errors, the TCR library protocol tagged every TCR cDNA molecule with a unique molecular identifier. As for the original processing: TCR identification, UMI-based error correction and CDR3 extraction were performed with Decombinator tools. TCRs above a frequency of 2 per 1,000, corresponding to the top 1% of the tumor frequency distribution, were defined as expanded. Renyi diversity was computed with the R vegan package after each repertoire had been subsampled 100 times to 5,000 TCRs. CDR3 similarity networks were built from amino acid triplet string-kernel similarity, with CDR3s being connected when pairwise similarity was above 0.82. TCRdb redid the processing of the public reads, applying fastp at Q25 and MiXCR, and retained in-frame beta chains. Here each entry gathers all rows of one CDR3 protein and keeps the most common genes and DNA. The V and J calls come from TCRdb's annotation, not from the publication. The sample has 43,000 or so distinct CDR3 sequences on record, 6.8% of them singletons. The top ten clones comprise roughly two fifths of the sample.

CDR3 length: 14 amino acids, cysteine to phenylalanine. Only CDR3 DNA is held: 42 bases, read in frame from base 1. Trimming removed 5 bases from V and 2 bases from J, leaving 12 bases between the germline ends. The germline V gene (reference sequence) provides CDR1 SEHNR and CDR2 FQNEAQ. This clonotype was seen at least ten times. The specificity of this receptor is unknown. No clone much larger than this one lies a single base away; base qualities are absent. This sequence was found in a female donor with early-stage non-small cell lung cancer. Here the sequenced sample was PBMCs, taken at surgery. The rearranged segments are TRBV7-9 and TRBJ1-2; the D gene cannot be resolved reliably. The DNA sequence follows: TGTGCCAGCAGCGAGTCGGGAGGGAACTATGGCTACACCTTC. The translation is CASSESGGNYGYTF.